These 14 T cell receptor beta chains came from one sample sequenced in a study of shared clonotypes between healthy human individuals. Some clones are missing from TCRdb's copy, which holds only in-frame ones; the method was immunoSEQ multiplex PCR. The table shows around 700,000 clones, with 74% occurring only once. Sequencing used memory CD4+ T cells sorted from blood. Subset in this sample: CD45RA-negative fraction. The receptors were sampled from a young woman in good health.

V gene TRBV6-5 combines with J gene TRBJ2-7; D is possibly TRBD1 (5 bases). The CDR3 extends over 13 amino acids. Per germline, CDR1 MNHEY and CDR2 SVGAGI. V was clipped by 0 bases and J by 6 bases, with 9 bases between them. CDR3: CASSYSQGSEQYF. The CDR3, as DNA: TGTGCCAGCAGTTACTCCCAGGGAAGCGAGCAGTACTTC.

This sequence joins TRBV5-1 and TRBJ1-3; no reliable D call. The CDR3 runs to 14 residues. The V gene's germline CDR1 is SGHRS and CDR2 YFSETQ. Deletions cut 7 bases from V and 0 bases from J, with 11 bases between. The CDR3 DNA is TGCGCCAGCCGCGCCCTCGACTCTGGAAACACCATATATTTT. Residues: CASRALDSGNTIYF.

The V call is TRBV23-1, the J call TRBJ2-1; D gene uncertain. TRBV23-1 is annotated as an ORF whose role is uncertain. With 0 bases removed from V and 2 bases from J, the gap between germline ends came to 14 bases. This CDR3 comprises 17 residues. CDR3 protein: CASSQSRSLYTYNEQFF. In DNA form, the CDR3 reads TGCGCCAGCAGTCAATCTCGGTCGCTATACACCTACAATGAGCAGTTCTTC.

V and J are TRBV10-3 and TRBJ2-3; no reliable D call. V lost 4 bases to trimming and J lost 4 bases, with 9 bases between them. The CDR3 has 13 residues. CDR1 and CDR2 from the germline V gene are ENHRY and SYGVKD. Here the CDR3 DNA reads TGTGCCATCAGTGCGCTCGACCCAGATACGCAGTATTTT. It specifies CAISALDPDTQYF.

The J gene is TRBJ2-1, the V gene TRBV7-2; 11 nucleotides agree with TRBD2. Germline values: CDR1 SGHTA, CDR2 FQGNSA. V lost 1 base, J lost 0 bases, and 5 bases stayed unmatched. This CDR3 is built from 18 residues. CDR3 DNA sequence: TGTGCCAGCAGCTTAGTGCGGCTAGCGGGAGGCTCCTACAATGAGCAGTTCTTC. This translates into CASSLVRLAGGSYNEQFF. The full variable domain, with the rest looked up from reference TRBV7-2 and TRBJ2-1, is GAGVSQSPSNKVTEKGKDVELRCDPISGHTALYWYRQSLGQGLEFLIYFQGNSAPDKSGLPSDRFSAERTGGSVSTLTIQRTQQEDSAVYLCASSLVRLAGGSYNEQFFGPGTRLTVL.

This clone was recorded a few times. The chain carries TRBV6-5 and TRBJ2-3; 11 bases match TRBD2. Unmatched junction bases numbered 1, after V lost 3 bases and J lost 5 bases. The CDR3 has 14 residues. Germline CDR1 and CDR2: MNHEY and SVGAGI. DNA of the CDR3: TGTGCCAGCAGTTATAGCGGGAGGGGAGATACGCAGTATTTT. This encodes CASSYSGRGDTQYF.

The chain links TRBV4-1 to TRBJ2-5; D ambiguous. Per germline, CDR1 MGHRA and CDR2 YSYEKL. With 1 base removed from V and 5 bases from J, the gap between germline ends came to 8 bases. The CDR3 has 13 residues. The CDR3 sequence: CASSQAAAETQYF. The CDR3 DNA reads as TGCGCCAGCAGCCAAGCCGCCGCGGAGACCCAGTACTTC.

In this sample, this clone turned up once. This CDR3 reads CASSQETKGETQYF. The CDR3 nucleotides read TGTGCCAGCAGTCAGGAAACTAAGGGGGAGACCCAGTACTTC. V gene TRBV21-1 combines with J gene TRBJ2-5; the table's D call, TRBD1, was not checked against the DNA. TRBV21-1 is a listed pseudogene. The CDR3 has 14 amino acids.

The V gene is TRBV28, the J gene TRBJ1-1; unclear D gene. The V gene lost 2 bases and the J gene lost 10 bases, with 14 bases spanning the gap. Germline CDR1 MDHEN, CDR2 SYDVKM. The CDR3 is 13 residues long. CDR3 residues: CASSLIGPRGAFF. The CDR3 nucleotides read TGTGCCAGCAGTTTAATCGGACCTCGGGGAGCTTTCTTT.

The CDR3 is CASSKRDADTQYF. CDR3 sequence (DNA): TGTGCCAGCAGCAAACGGGACGCAGATACGCAGTATTTT. The chain uses TRBV13 and TRBJ2-3; D tentatively fits TRBD1 or TRBD2 (5 bases each). The V gene lost 5 bases and the J gene lost 4 bases, with 10 bases spanning the gap. Germline V CDR1 and CDR2: PRHDT, FYEKMQ (reference sequence). This CDR3 spans 13 amino acids.

As DNA, the CDR3 is TGTGCCAGCAGCTTAGTGGCCAGGCATAATGAAAAACTGTTTTTT. It specifies CASSLVARHNEKLFF. The V and J genes are TRBV7-9 and TRBJ1-4; D is uncertain. Trimming shortened V by 1 base and J by 4 bases, and 10 bases separated the two germline ends. Germline V lookup: CDR1 SEHNR, CDR2 FQNEAQ (reference sequence). The CDR3 runs to 15 residues.

This clone came up many times. The chain couples TRBV5-1 to TRBJ2-4, with D perhaps being TRBD1 or TRBD2 (5 bases each). This CDR3 has 14 residues. Trimming removed 7 bases from V and 5 bases from J, with 16 bases in between. Germline assignment: CDR1 SGHRS and CDR2 YFSETQ. CDR3 in amino acids: CASSGPRGENIQYF. In DNA, the CDR3 is TGCGCCAGCTCGGGGCCCCGGGGAGAAAACATTCAGTACTTC.

This clone was seen more than once but under ten times. V and J are TRBV6-5 and TRBJ2-3, with 9 bases that match TRBD1. The germline V gene has CDR1 MNHEY and CDR2 SVGAGI. The CDR3 is 14 amino acids. The trim removed 6 bases at V and 4 bases at J, leaving 5 bases unmatched. The CDR3 region has the DNA TGTGCCAGCAGCCGGGGGACAGGGTCAGATACGCAGTATTTT. Protein product: CASSRGTGSDTQYF.

The V call is TRBV6-6, the J call TRBJ2-5, with D possibly TRBD2 on 5 matching bases. The CDR3 runs to 13 residues. From germline, CDR1 is MNHNY and CDR2 SVGAGI (reference sequence). V was pared by 8 bases and J by 5 bases, with 15 bases between. The CDR3 nucleotides read TGTGCCAGCCGCGGAAGGACGGGGGAGACCCAGTACTTC. Translation: CASRGRTGETQYF.